The T cell receptor (beta chain) described here comes from a study of cytomegalovirus exposure and HLA in healthy donors. Primers: 60 Vbeta forward and 13 Jbeta reverse. Some clones are missing from TCRdb's copy, which holds only in-frame ones; the method was immunoSEQ multiplex PCR. This sample's table reports fewer than 150,000 clones. The V and J ends lost 6 bases and 5 bases, in that order; junction bases with no gene match: 10. This CDR3 contains 14 residues. Germline CDR1 SGHTA, CDR2 FQGNSA. The material sequenced was PBMCs. The TCR sequence derives from a middle-aged man in good health and CMV-seronegative. V is TRBV7-2 and J is TRBJ2-7; 7 bases are shared with TRBD1. CDR3 amino acids: CASRTQGPAHEQYF. CDR3 nucleotide sequence: TGTGCCAGCAGAACACAGGGGCCTGCCCACGAGCAGTACTTC.